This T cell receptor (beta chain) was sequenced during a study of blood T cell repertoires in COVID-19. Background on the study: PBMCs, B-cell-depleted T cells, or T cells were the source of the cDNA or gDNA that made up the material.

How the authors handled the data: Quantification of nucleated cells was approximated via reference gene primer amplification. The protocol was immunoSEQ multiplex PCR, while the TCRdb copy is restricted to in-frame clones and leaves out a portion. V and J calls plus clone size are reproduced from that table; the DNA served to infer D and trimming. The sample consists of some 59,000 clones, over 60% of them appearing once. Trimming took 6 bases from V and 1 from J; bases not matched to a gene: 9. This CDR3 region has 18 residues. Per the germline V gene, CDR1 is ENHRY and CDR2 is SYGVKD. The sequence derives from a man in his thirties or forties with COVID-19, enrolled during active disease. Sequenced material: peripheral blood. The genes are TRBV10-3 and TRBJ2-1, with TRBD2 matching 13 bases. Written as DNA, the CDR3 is TGTGCCATCAGCGGGACTAGCGGGGCCCTTGAGTCCTACAATGAGCAGTTCTTC. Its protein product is CAISGTSGALESYNEQFF.